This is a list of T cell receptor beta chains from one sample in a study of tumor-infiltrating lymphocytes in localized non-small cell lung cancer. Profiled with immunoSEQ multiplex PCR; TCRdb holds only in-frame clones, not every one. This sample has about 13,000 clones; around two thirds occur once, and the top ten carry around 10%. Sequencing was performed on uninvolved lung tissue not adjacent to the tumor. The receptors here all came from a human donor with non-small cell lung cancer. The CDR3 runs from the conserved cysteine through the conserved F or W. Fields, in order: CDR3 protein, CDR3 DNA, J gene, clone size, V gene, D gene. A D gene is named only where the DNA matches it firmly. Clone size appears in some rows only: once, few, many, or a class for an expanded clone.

cdr3_aa: CASSPSGGRGRIEAFF; cdr3_nt: TGTGCCAGCAGCCCCTCCGGCGGGAGGGGGCGGATTGAAGCTTTCTTT; j_call: TRBJ1-1; clone_size: -; v_call: TRBV9; d_call: TRBD1
cdr3_aa: CASSQQANTGELFF; cdr3_nt: TGTGCCAGTAGTCAGCAGGCGAACACCGGGGAGCTGTTTTTT; j_call: TRBJ2-2; clone_size: few; v_call: TRBV19; d_call: -
cdr3_aa: CASKGGTASLTGYTF; cdr3_nt: TGTGCCAGCAAGGGCGGGACAGCCAGCCTGACGGGCTACACCTTC; j_call: TRBJ1-2; clone_size: -; v_call: TRBV28; d_call: TRBD1
cdr3_aa: CASSLEVAGHVF; cdr3_nt: TGTGCCAGCAGCTTAGAGGTAGCGGGACACGTTTTT; j_call: TRBJ2-3; clone_size: -; v_call: TRBV7-9; d_call: TRBD2
cdr3_aa: CASSTYSAGSYEQYF; cdr3_nt: TGTGCCAGTAGTACCTATAGCGCGGGCTCCTACGAGCAGTACTTC; j_call: TRBJ2-7; clone_size: -; v_call: TRBV19; d_call: -
cdr3_aa: CASSPWTGLYGYTF; cdr3_nt: TGTGCCAGCAGTCCCTGGACAGGTCTCTATGGCTACACCTTC; j_call: TRBJ1-2; clone_size: -; v_call: TRBV27; d_call: TRBD1
cdr3_aa: CASSMTSGIFYEQYF; cdr3_nt: TGTGCCAGTAGTATGACTAGCGGGATCTTCTACGAGCAGTACTTC; j_call: TRBJ2-7; clone_size: -; v_call: TRBV19; d_call: TRBD2
cdr3_aa: CASSESFLIEQYF; cdr3_nt: TGTGCCAGCAGTGAATCGTTTTTGATCGAGCAGTACTTC; j_call: TRBJ2-7; clone_size: -; v_call: TRBV25-1; d_call: -
cdr3_aa: CASVRGNEQFF; cdr3_nt: TGTGCCAGCGTCCGGGGGAATGAGCAGTTCTTC; j_call: TRBJ2-1; clone_size: few; v_call: TRBV6-5; d_call: -
cdr3_aa: CASSFNSLGGNTIYF; cdr3_nt: TGTGCCAGCAGCTTCAATTCGTTGGGTGGAAACACCATATATTTT; j_call: TRBJ1-3; clone_size: -; v_call: TRBV7-8; d_call: -
cdr3_aa: CASRPGTDGYTF; cdr3_nt: TGTGCCAGCAGACCCGGGACGGATGGCTACACCTTC; j_call: TRBJ1-2; clone_size: -; v_call: TRBV28; d_call: -
cdr3_aa: CASSRWTGKMNTEAFF; cdr3_nt: TGTGCCAGCAGTAGATGGACAGGGAAGATGAACACTGAAGCTTTCTTT; j_call: TRBJ1-1; clone_size: -; v_call: TRBV6-6; d_call: TRBD1
cdr3_aa: CASSKRDSFPFYGYTF; cdr3_nt: TGTGCCAGTAGTAAAAGGGACAGTTTCCCGTTCTATGGCTACACCTTC; j_call: TRBJ1-2; clone_size: -; v_call: TRBV19; d_call: TRBD1
cdr3_aa: CASSIGVGNQPQHF; cdr3_nt: TGTGCCAGCAGTATTGGGGTAGGCAATCAGCCCCAGCATTTT; j_call: TRBJ1-5; clone_size: few; v_call: TRBV27; d_call: -
cdr3_aa: CAGGTAGTDTQYF; cdr3_nt: TGTGCCGGGGGCACAGCCGGCACAGATACGCAGTATTTT; j_call: TRBJ2-3; clone_size: -; v_call: TRBV28; d_call: -
cdr3_aa: CASIGGVEQFF; cdr3_nt: TGTGCCAGCATCGGGGGTGTTGAGCAGTTCTTC; j_call: TRBJ2-1; clone_size: -; v_call: TRBV2; d_call: -
cdr3_aa: CALGRRTYEQYF; cdr3_nt: TGTGCCTTGGGGAGGCGGACCTACGAGCAGTACTTC; j_call: TRBJ2-7; clone_size: -; v_call: TRBV30; d_call: -
cdr3_aa: CASSLDTDTQYF; cdr3_nt: TGTGCCAGCTCACTCGACACAGATACGCAGTATTTT; j_call: TRBJ2-3; clone_size: few; v_call: TRBV18; d_call: -
cdr3_aa: CALEGGGSSIEQFF; cdr3_nt: TGTGCCCTGGAAGGGGGCGGGAGTTCTATTGAGCAGTTCTTC; j_call: TRBJ2-1; clone_size: -; v_call: TRBV30; d_call: -
cdr3_aa: CASSYLYGQPQHF; cdr3_nt: TGTGCCAGCAGTTACCTTTATGGACAGCCCCAGCATTTT; j_call: TRBJ1-5; clone_size: -; v_call: TRBV6-5; d_call: -
cdr3_aa: CASSLALAGGSYNEQFF; cdr3_nt: TGCGCCAGCAGCTTGGCCCTAGCGGGGGGGTCCTACAATGAGCAGTTCTTC; j_call: TRBJ2-1; clone_size: -; v_call: TRBV5-1; d_call: TRBD2
cdr3_aa: CSVVYGTSYEQYF; cdr3_nt: TGCAGCGTTGTCTACGGGACCTCCTACGAGCAGTACTTC; j_call: TRBJ2-7; clone_size: -; v_call: TRBV29-1; d_call: -
cdr3_aa: CSVTAGNTEAFF; cdr3_nt: TGCAGCGTTACGGCAGGGAACACTGAAGCTTTCTTT; j_call: TRBJ1-1; clone_size: -; v_call: TRBV29-1; d_call: -
cdr3_aa: CASSLGTAGSSYEQYF; cdr3_nt: TGTGCCAGCAGTTTAGGGACCGCGGGATCCTCCTACGAGCAGTACTTC; j_call: TRBJ2-7; clone_size: -; v_call: TRBV28; d_call: -
cdr3_aa: CACDAGGQQFF; cdr3_nt: TGTGCCTGTGATGCGGGAGGCCAGCAGTTCTTC; j_call: TRBJ2-1; clone_size: -; v_call: TRBV30; d_call: TRBD2
cdr3_aa: CASSPWLLGTDKETQYF; cdr3_nt: TGCGCCAGCAGCCCCTGGCTCCTGGGGACCGACAAAGAGACCCAGTACTTC; j_call: TRBJ2-5; clone_size: -; v_call: TRBV4-3; d_call: -
cdr3_aa: CASSKGLAGGLGETQYF; cdr3_nt: TGTGCCAGCAGCAAGGGACTAGCGGGAGGGCTCGGAGAGACCCAGTACTTC; j_call: TRBJ2-5; clone_size: -; v_call: TRBV9; d_call: TRBD2
cdr3_aa: CASSLDLGIAGELFF; cdr3_nt: TGTGCCAGCAGCTTAGATCTGGGTATCGCCGGGGAGCTGTTTTTT; j_call: TRBJ2-2; clone_size: once; v_call: TRBV7-8; d_call: -
cdr3_aa: CASSFPLHSSYNSPLHF; cdr3_nt: TGTGCCAGCAGTTTTCCCCTTCATAGCTCCTATAATTCACCCCTCCACTTT; j_call: TRBJ1-6; clone_size: -; v_call: TRBV28; d_call: -
cdr3_aa: CASSAGTGWEYTIYF; cdr3_nt: TGTGCCAGCAGCGCAGGGACAGGGTGGGAATACACCATATATTTT; j_call: TRBJ1-3; clone_size: -; v_call: TRBV9; d_call: TRBD1
cdr3_aa: CAWSKGFSTDTQYF; cdr3_nt: TGTGCCTGGAGTAAAGGCTTTAGCACAGATACGCAGTATTTT; j_call: TRBJ2-3; clone_size: -; v_call: TRBV30; d_call: -
cdr3_aa: CASSYADRGNTEAFF; cdr3_nt: TGTGCCAGCAGCTACGCGGATCGCGGGAACACTGAAGCTTTCTTT; j_call: TRBJ1-1; clone_size: -; v_call: TRBV13; d_call: -
cdr3_aa: CASSQPWAGGLPSGANVLTF; cdr3_nt: TGTGCCAGCAGCCAGCCCTGGGCGGGGGGGCTCCCCTCTGGGGCCAACGTCCTGACTTTC; j_call: TRBJ2-6; clone_size: -; v_call: TRBV14; d_call: TRBD2
cdr3_aa: CASTRGTDTQYF; cdr3_nt: TGTGCCAGCACCCGGGGCACAGATACGCAGTATTTT; j_call: TRBJ2-3; clone_size: few; v_call: TRBV25-1; d_call: -
cdr3_aa: CASSLGQGGQETQYF; cdr3_nt: TGCGCCAGCAGCTTGGGGCAGGGAGGCCAAGAGACCCAGTACTTC; j_call: TRBJ2-5; clone_size: -; v_call: TRBV5-1; d_call: -
cdr3_aa: CASSYGGVNTEAFF; cdr3_nt: TGTGCCAGCAGTTACGGGGGCGTGAACACTGAAGCTTTCTTT; j_call: TRBJ1-1; clone_size: -; v_call: TRBV6-6; d_call: -
cdr3_aa: CATREQGGTTEAFF; cdr3_nt: TGTGCCACCCGCGAACAGGGAGGAACCACTGAAGCTTTCTTT; j_call: TRBJ1-1; clone_size: -; v_call: TRBV28; d_call: -
cdr3_aa: CASSPYREGTEAFF; cdr3_nt: TGCGCCAGCAGCCCTTACAGGGAAGGCACTGAAGCTTTCTTT; j_call: TRBJ1-1; clone_size: -; v_call: TRBV4-1; d_call: -
cdr3_aa: CSVGGQLYGYTF; cdr3_nt: TGCAGCGTCGGGGGACAGTTATATGGCTACACCTTC; j_call: TRBJ1-2; clone_size: -; v_call: TRBV29-1; d_call: TRBD1
cdr3_aa: CSVSLRRGLNQPQHF; cdr3_nt: TGCAGCGTTAGCCTTCGTAGGGGCCTCAATCAGCCCCAGCATTTT; j_call: TRBJ1-5; clone_size: -; v_call: TRBV29-1; d_call: -